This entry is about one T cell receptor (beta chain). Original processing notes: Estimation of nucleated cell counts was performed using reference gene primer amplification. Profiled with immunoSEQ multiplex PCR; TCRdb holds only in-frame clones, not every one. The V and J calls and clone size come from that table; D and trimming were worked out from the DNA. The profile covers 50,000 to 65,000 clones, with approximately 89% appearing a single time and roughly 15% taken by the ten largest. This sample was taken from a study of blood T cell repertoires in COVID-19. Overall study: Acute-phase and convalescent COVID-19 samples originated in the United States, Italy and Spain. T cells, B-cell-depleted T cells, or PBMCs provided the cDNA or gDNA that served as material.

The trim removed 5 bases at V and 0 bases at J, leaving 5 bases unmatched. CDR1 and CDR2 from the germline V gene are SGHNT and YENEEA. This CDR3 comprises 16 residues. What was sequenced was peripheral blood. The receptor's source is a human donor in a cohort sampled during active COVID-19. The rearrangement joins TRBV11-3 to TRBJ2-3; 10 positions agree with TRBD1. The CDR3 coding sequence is TGTGCCAGCAGCCCGCGGACAGGGGGGAGCACAGATACGCAGTATTTT. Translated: CASSPRTGGSTDTQYF.